This T cell receptor beta chain came from a study of T cell responses to AZD1222 COVID-19 vaccine (dated by TCRdb to the early 2020s). Background on the whole study: AZD1222 recipients given second doses at about 4 weeks or at about 12 weeks were pooled, since spike-specific TCR depth and breadth were not found to differ between the two schedules. A total of over 230 trial participants underwent TCR sequencing, of whom about 200 received two doses of AZD1222 and about 25 received two doses of the MenACWY control vaccine. Trial participants were enrolled into age subgroups of 18-55, 56-69 and 70-plus years, which contained 148, 28 and 57 TCR-sequenced participants, respectively.

The full study reports these points: In the small 56-69-year group, the increase in depth fell short of significance, most likely because of low power. Participants were mostly white British, with more females than males. The authors suggested clonal diversity may have been underestimated. After two AZD1222 doses, both the breadth and the depth of spike-specific TCRs were significantly higher than at day 0 and than in MenACWY recipients. Conclusions about previously exposed vaccinees are limited because only five to seven AZD1222 recipients were SARS-CoV-2 seropositive at baseline. The whole spike protein was spanned by vaccine-associated CD4 TCRs, and dominant responses were seen in regions 160-218 and 743-854. Reportedly, almost half of the unique spike-specific TCRs recognized epitopes lying outside the regions that are mutated in the B.1.351 and B.1.1.7 variants. No day 14 peak-response samples were available, so repertoires were characterized only after the peak T cell response.

The CDR3 regions of human TCRbeta chains were analyzed by immunosequencing. The study's own analysis went as follows. Repertoire TCRs were checked for matches against a reference library of SARS-CoV-2-specific TCRs that had been generated using the MIRA antigen-specificity platform. Breadth meant the fraction of unique TCRs that were SARS-CoV-2-associated, whereas depth meant the fraction of total T cells that were SARS-CoV-2-associated. Using the MIRA data, every spike-specific TCR was mapped to the spike region that the TCR reacted to and assigned to either a CD4 or a CD8 class. Log10-transformed breadth and depth values were compared by one-way ANOVA with Sidak's multiple comparisons tests. Here the immuneACCESS table is served through TCRdb, limited to in-frame sequences with V and J called. Missing clones are a known gap in these copies; in checked studies unresolved V genes cover under half, and the rest lacks a known reason. The V and J calls and the clone size are those of that table, but D and trimming were determined from the DNA. This sample is represented by 150,000 to 200,000 clones; roughly 90% of them were singletons. 1.6% of the sample is in the top ten clones.

This specimen's time point label, interpreted: baseline before first vaccination. The vaccinee samples were drawn from two UK trials, COV001 and COV002, one of which was a single-blind randomized controlled phase 2/3 trial testing AZD1222 (ChAdOx1 nCoV-19) in healthy adults. For TCRbeta chain sequencing, PBMC samples from trial participants were taken at day 0 and at day 28 after the second dose. As to this clone: The clone's antigen remains unknown. The record has no base qualities; no much larger clone is one base away.

Trimming removed 4 bases from V and 2 bases from J; the gene matches leave 7 bases unexplained. Reading the germline V gene gives CDR1 KGHSH and CDR2 LQKENI. Its CDR3 holds 15 amino acids, cysteine through phenylalanine. Only the CDR3 DNA is retained, 45 bases long and in frame from the first base. This receptor was obtained from an adult in good health. The sequencing used peripheral blood, collected on day 0 of AZD1222 vaccination. The receptor chain draws on TRBV18 and TRBJ2-5; 7 bases in the middle match TRBD1. The CDR3 loop reads CASSRGTGVQETQYF. The sequenced DNA is TGTGCCAGCTCACGAGGAACAGGGGTACAAGAGACCCAGTACTTC.